This T cell receptor (beta chain) stems from a study of T-cell reconstitution after alpha-beta-depleted transplantation in children. Trimming removed 3 bases from V and 11 bases from J, with 10 bases in between. CDR1 is ENHRY, CDR2 SYGVKD, per germline. The CDR3 extends over 11 amino acids. Library preparation (for TCRbeta) was performed with unique molecular identifiers. TCRdb recomputed calls from the PCR reads with MiXCR, one row per CDR3 protein. The repertoire has about 980,000 distinct CDR3 sequences, less than 30% of them found once; the top ten carry about 28%. This TCR came from a boy under two years old who had a stem cell transplant for SCID, so the T cells may come from the graft donor. The chain combines TRBV10-3 with TRBJ1-1, with no clear D. Sequencing used PBMCs, mostly from graft donor cells, obtained 360 days after TCRalphabeta/CD19-depleted stem cell transplant. This chain's CDR3 is CAISDKPGAFF. CDR3 nucleotide sequence: TGTGCCATCAGTGACAAACCGGGGGCTTTCTTT.